The 30 T cell receptor beta chains listed next were all sequenced from one sample in a study of cytomegalovirus exposure and HLA in healthy donors. Repertoires were generated with immunoSEQ multiplex PCR, while TCRdb's copy carries only in-frame clones and drops some. Counted here are about 140,000 clones, less than 90% occurring once; the ten biggest clones make up less than 3.5%. Sequencing was carried out using PBMCs. The receptors derive from a young man in good health and CMV-seronegative.

The chain couples TRBV27 to TRBJ1-1; D possibly corresponds to TRBD1 (6 bases). The CDR3 sequence is 13 residues long. The V end was cut by 2 bases, the J end by 5 bases, with 9 bases between. CDR1 and CDR2 (germline): MNHEY, SMNVEV (reference sequence). Written as DNA, the CDR3 is TGTGCCAGCAGTTTAAAAGGGGGTACTGAAGCTTTCTTT. This gives the protein CASSLKGGTEAFF.

The chain has TRBV11-3 and TRBJ2-5, with TRBD2 matching 14 bases. CDR1 and CDR2 (germline): SGHNT, YENEEA. The CDR3 loop spans 15 amino acids. The J segment lost 3 bases and the V segment lost 3 bases, leaving 0 bases of the junction unmatched. This CDR3 reads CASSLGLAGEETQYF. The CDR3 DNA follows: TGTGCCAGCAGCTTGGGACTAGCGGGAGAAGAGACCCAGTACTTC.

V gene TRBV2 combines with J gene TRBJ1-1; maybe TRBD1 (6 bases). V gave up 9 bases and J gave up 8 bases, with 25 bases separating them. Germline V gene sequence: CDR1 SNHLY, CDR2 FYNNEI. The CDR3 is made up of 15 amino acids. The CDR3 loop is CASTNRRDTPQEAFF. The CDR3 region has the DNA TGTGCCAGTACGAACCGCCGGGACACCCCCCAGGAAGCTTTCTTT.

The V gene is TRBV7-2, the J gene TRBJ2-1; 7 nucleotides agree with TRBD1. There are 12 residues in the CDR3. Per the germline V gene, CDR1 is SGHTA and CDR2 is FQGNSA. The V segment lost 6 bases and the J segment 11 bases; nucleotides outside the gene matches: 7. The CDR3 DNA reads TGTGCCAGCAGTTCACCAGGGGGACAGCAGTTCTTC. Translated, it gives CASSSPGGQQFF.

V is TRBV27 and J is TRBJ1-2, with a weak D call TRBD1 (5 bases). V lost 3 bases and J 4 bases, leaving 9 bases between the germline ends. This CDR3 spans 13 amino acids. Germline V gene sequence: CDR1 MNHEY, CDR2 SMNVEV (reference sequence). This chain's CDR3 is CASSFRGTYGYTF. CDR3 coding DNA: TGTGCCAGCAGTTTTAGGGGAACCTATGGCTACACCTTC.

This clone was observed a few times. V is TRBV6-5 and J is TRBJ2-2; the match to TRBD1 covers 8 bases. CDR3 length: 14 amino acids. The trim removed 8 bases at V and 6 bases at J, leaving 8 bases unmatched. Germline assignment: CDR1 MNHEY and CDR2 SVGAGI. The CDR3 loop is CASSRQGFAGELFF. The CDR3 DNA reads TGTGCCAGCTCCCGACAGGGGTTTGCCGGGGAGCTGTTTTTT.

The rearrangement uses TRBV5-4 and TRBJ1-1; the D is unclear. The CDR3 is 13 amino acids. The germline V gene encodes CDR1 SGHNT and CDR2 YYREEE (reference sequence). Trimming took off 2 bases at V and 1 base at J, with 6 bases between the two ends. The CDR3 DNA is TGTGCCAGCAGCTTCTCAGAGAACACTGAAGCTTTCTTT. Residues: CASSFSENTEAFF.

This clone was counted a few times. This rearrangement joins TRBV5-1 to TRBJ2-7; possibly TRBD1 for D (5 bases). This CDR3 is built from 13 residues. Trimming removed 2 bases at V and 3 bases at J, with 9 bases between. In germline, CDR1 is SGHRS, CDR2 YFSETQ. For the CDR3, the DNA is TGCGCCAGCAGCTTCAGGGTAAGCTACGAGCAGTACTTC. Translating gives CASSFRVSYEQYF.

This sequence joins TRBV5-6 and TRBJ2-1; tentative D call: TRBD1 (6 bases). The CDR3 runs 15 residues. Germline V lookup: CDR1 SGHDT, CDR2 YYEEEE. Trimming shortened V by 3 bases and J by 4 bases, and 14 bases separated the two germline ends. The CDR3 sequence is CASSSSLRGYNEQFF. CDR3 nucleotides: TGTGCCAGCAGCTCCAGTTTAAGGGGGTACAATGAGCAGTTCTTC. Full variable domain (remainder filled in from reference TRBV5-6 and TRBJ2-1): DAGVTQSPTHLIKTRGQQVTLRCSPKSGHDTVSWYQQALGQGPQFIFQYYEEEERQRGNFPDRFSGHQFPNYSSELNVNALLLGDSALYLCASSSSLRGYNEQFFGPGTRLTVL.

This chain links TRBV11-3 with TRBJ2-7, with 7 bases lining up with TRBD1. CDR3 length: 13 residues. Trimming took 6 bases from V and 6 from J; bases not matched to a gene: 8. The V gene's germline CDR1 is SGHNT and CDR2 YENEEA. CDR3 sequence reads: CASSTGEGREQYF. For the CDR3, the DNA is TGTGCCAGCAGTACAGGGGAAGGACGCGAGCAGTACTTC.

The CDR3 sequence is CASSSEDSSYEQYF. DNA of the CDR3: TGTGCCAGCAGCTCAGAGGACAGCTCCTACGAGCAGTACTTC. V is TRBV13 and J is TRBJ2-7; the D gene is possibly TRBD1 (6 bases). V shed 4 bases and J shed 0 bases, with 10 bases lying between them. This CDR3 comprises 14 residues. In germline, CDR1 is PRHDT, CDR2 FYEKMQ (reference sequence).

Here the CDR3 DNA reads TGTGCCAGCTACCGAGGGCCAGGCACTGAAGCTTTCTTT. It is translated as CASYRGPGTEAFF. The chain couples TRBV6-1 to TRBJ1-1; D is ambiguous. The germline gives CDR1 MNHNS, CDR2 SASEGT. Deletions cut 8 bases from V and 4 bases from J, with 14 bases between. CDR3 length: 13 residues.

A single count supports this clone. The chain employs TRBV7-8 and TRBJ2-1, with TRBD1 matching over 11 bases. Germline V gives CDR1 SGHVS, CDR2 FQNEAQ. Trimming took 4 bases from V and 4 from J; bases not matched to a gene: 3. CDR3 length: 15 residues. CDR3 in DNA: TGTGCCAGCAGCTCCGGGACAGGGGGGTACAATGAGCAGTTCTTC. This gives the protein CASSSGTGGYNEQFF. Full variable domain (rest looked up from reference TRBV7-8 and TRBJ2-1): GAGVSQSPRYKVAKRGQDVALRCDPISGHVSLFWYQQALGQGPEFLTYFQNEAQLDKSGLPSDRFFAERPEGSVSTLKIQRTQQEDSAVYLCASSSGTGGYNEQFFGPGTRLTVL.

V is TRBV5-6 and J is TRBJ2-7; 7 nucleotides align to TRBD1. Unmatched junction bases numbered 7, after V lost 0 bases and J lost 7 bases. Looked up from germline, CDR1 is SGHDT and CDR2 is YYEEEE. CDR3 size: 14 residues. Written as DNA, the CDR3 is TGTGCCAGCAGCTTGGCATCTCAGGGGGAGGAGCAGTACTTC. Its protein product is CASSLASQGEEQYF. Variable domain in full (rest from reference TRBV5-6 and TRBJ2-7): DAGVTQSPTHLIKTRGQQVTLRCSPKSGHDTVSWYQQALGQGPQFIFQYYEEEERQRGNFPDRFSGHQFPNYSSELNVNALLLGDSALYLCASSLASQGEEQYFGPGTRLTVT.

The chain employs TRBV2 and TRBJ1-5; 7 bases map to TRBD1. J gave up 5 bases and V 6 bases, and 4 bases lay outside the gene matches. The CDR3 totals 13 residues. Looked up from germline, CDR1 is SNHLY and CDR2 is FYNNEI. DNA of the CDR3: TGTGCCAGCAGGGCAACAGGGGATCAGCCCCAGCATTTT. Its translation is CASRATGDQPQHF. Looking up the rest from reference TRBV2 and TRBJ1-5 gives the full variable domain: EPEVTQTPSHQVTQMGQEVILRCVPISNHLYFYWYRQILGQKVEFLVSFYNNEISEKSEIFDDQFSVERPDGSNFTLKIRSTKLEDSAMYFCASRATGDQPQHFGDGTRLSIL.

This clone was counted only a few times. This rearrangement joins TRBV2 to TRBJ2-7; the D is unclear. CDR1 and CDR2 (germline): SNHLY, FYNNEI. V was cut by 3 bases and J by 2 bases, with 5 bases left in between. The CDR3 is 12 amino acids. CDR3 amino acids: CASSDGAYEQYF. The CDR3 nucleotides are TGTGCCAGCAGTGACGGAGCCTACGAGCAGTACTTC.

The table lists this clone with a few counts. Other nucleotide sequences in the sample specify the same CDR3. V and J are TRBV5-6 and TRBJ1-5; D possibly corresponds to TRBD1 (5 bases). With 0 bases removed from V and 4 bases from J, the gap between germline ends came to 5 bases. CDR3 length: 13 amino acids. CDR1 and CDR2 from the germline V gene are SGHDT and YYEEEE. This chain's CDR3 is CASSLAGNQPQHF. CDR3 nucleotides: TGTGCCAGCAGCTTGGCAGGGAATCAGCCCCAGCATTTT.

This sequence joins TRBV4-1 and TRBJ1-6; a weak D match, TRBD1 (5 bases). This CDR3 is 15 amino acids long. Germline V gene lookup returns CDR1 MGHRA and CDR2 YSYEKL. Trimming pared 1 base from V and 11 bases from J, leaving 15 bases between. CDR3 nucleotide sequence: TGCGCCAGCAGCCAAGGTGCGGGGGGAAGGACACCCCTCCACTTT. Residues: CASSQGAGGRTPLHF.

The J gene is TRBJ1-4, the V gene TRBV7-9, with 8 bases matching TRBD1. Germline trimming cut 5 bases from V and 4 bases from J; bases unmatched to any gene: 6. The CDR3 is made up of 15 amino acids. Germline V gives CDR1 SEHNR, CDR2 FQNEAQ (reference sequence). The CDR3 is CASSGPTGVNEKLFF. The CDR3 bases are TGTGCCAGCAGCGGGCCGACAGGGGTTAATGAAAAACTGTTTTTT.

The gene calls are TRBV5-1 and TRBJ2-7; D might be TRBD2 (7 bases). V was trimmed by 5 bases and J by 0 bases, leaving 12 bases between them. Germline CDR1 is SGHRS and CDR2 is YFSETQ. The CDR3 extends over 14 amino acids. The CDR3 sequence: CASRWGGTSYEQYF. The CDR3 DNA follows: TGCGCCAGCAGGTGGGGGGGCACCTCCTACGAGCAGTACTTC.

V and J are TRBV30 and TRBJ2-1, with D maybe TRBD2 (5 bases). Germline lookup yields CDR1 GTSNPN and CDR2 SVGIG (reference sequence). V was pared by 0 bases and J by 10 bases, with 10 bases between. The length of the CDR3 is 12 residues. The CDR3 sequence is CAWSVLGVEQFF. The CDR3 region has the DNA TGTGCCTGGAGTGTACTCGGGGTAGAGCAGTTCTTC.

This chain joins TRBV9 and TRBJ2-2; TRBD2 might be the D (5 bases). CDR1 and CDR2 from the germline V gene are SGDLS and YYNGEE. Between the trimmed V and J ends, which lost 0 bases and 1 base, there was a span of 13 bases. The CDR3 extends over 17 amino acids. The CDR3 nucleotides are TGTGCCAGCAGCGTAGCGGGATTAGCACAGAACACCGGGGAGCTGTTTTTT. This sequence encodes CASSVAGLAQNTGELFF.

The rearrangement joins TRBV7-2 to TRBJ2-1; a possible D gene is TRBD1 (5 bases). V lost 5 bases and J 9 bases, leaving 14 bases between the germline ends. Germline V CDR1 and CDR2: SGHTA, FQGNSA. The CDR3 is 13 residues long. The CDR3: CASSPDTGGEQFF. DNA of the CDR3: TGTGCCAGCAGCCCGGACACGGGTGGTGAGCAGTTCTTC.

The chain combines TRBV4-1 with TRBJ1-2; TRBD1 is a possible D gene (5 bases). CDR3 size: 16 residues. V dropped 0 bases and J dropped 3 bases, with 14 bases sitting between them. The germline V gene encodes CDR1 MGHRA and CDR2 YSYEKL. This chain's CDR3 is CASSQDGSRDDYGYTF. The CDR3, as DNA: TGCGCCAGCAGCCAAGACGGTTCCAGGGATGACTATGGCTACACCTTC.

The chain couples TRBV19 to TRBJ2-4; 11 bases are shared with TRBD1. V was pared by 6 bases and J by 2 bases, with 6 bases of the junction left unmatched. CDR3 length equals 16 residues. CDR1 LNHDA and CDR2 SQIVND come from the germline V gene (reference sequence). The CDR3 DNA sequence: TGTGCCAGTAGCACCGGGACAGGGGGAACCAAAAACATTCAGTACTTC. It is translated as CASSTGTGGTKNIQYF.

The genes are TRBV19 and TRBJ2-7; TRBD1 might be the D (6 bases). Germline CDR1 reads LNHDA; CDR2 reads SQIVND (reference sequence). CDR3 length equals 14 residues. Between the trimmed V and J ends, which lost 1 base and 2 bases, there was a span of 9 bases. For the CDR3, the DNA is TGTGCCAGTAGTATAGGGACAGAGCCCTACGAGCAGTACTTC. Its translation: CASSIGTEPYEQYF.

The CDR3: CASSFLGGVLYEQYF. The CDR3 DNA is TGTGCCAGCAGTTTCTTGGGGGGAGTTCTCTACGAGCAGTACTTC. V gene TRBV27 combines with J gene TRBJ2-7; TRBD2 might be the D (6 bases). Germline CDR1 MNHEY, CDR2 SMNVEV (reference sequence). V was clipped by 3 bases and J by 3 bases, with 15 bases between them. The CDR3 is 15 residues long.

The V and J genes are TRBV9 and TRBJ2-1; 14 bases line up with TRBD2. Germline V CDR1 and CDR2: SGDLS, YYNGEE. CDR3 size: 16 residues. The trim removed 4 bases at V and 4 bases at J, leaving 4 bases unmatched. Here the CDR3 reads CASSRTSGRLYNEQFF. CDR3 sequence (DNA): TGTGCCAGCAGCCGGACTAGCGGGAGGCTTTACAATGAGCAGTTCTTC.

V gene TRBV6-1 combines with J gene TRBJ2-3, with D maybe TRBD1 (6 bases). This CDR3 region has 12 residues. Germline V gene sequence: CDR1 MNHNS, CDR2 SASEGT. With 7 bases removed from V and 14 bases from J, the gap between germline ends came to 19 bases. Written as DNA, the CDR3 is TGTGCCAGCACTTCCTCCAGACAGGTTTGGTATTTT. Residues: CASTSSRQVWYF.

This clone was seen once. The genes are TRBV27 and TRBJ2-2, with D possibly matching TRBD1 (6 bases). The CDR3 has 13 residues. Germline CDR1 and CDR2: MNHEY and SMNVEV (reference sequence). V lost 10 bases to trimming and J lost 3 bases, with 12 bases between them. The DNA of the CDR3 is TGTGCCACTGGGACATTTGACACCGGGGAGCTGTTTTTT. The encoded protein is CATGTFDTGELFF.